This T cell receptor beta chain was documented in a study of T-cell memory formation after mild COVID-19. Background on the study: TCR clusters mostly belonged to single donors. The study, taken as a whole, reports: SARS-CoV-2 specificity of second-wave clones peaking day 37 was unconfirmed.

5'RACE with constant-segment primers yielded barcoded, UMI-tagged TCR alpha and TCR beta cDNA libraries. TCRdb itself ran the 5' RACE reads through MiXCR, one entry per CDR3 protein. Among hundreds of thousands of distinct CDR3 sequences listed, around an eighth were seen once. On this clonotype itself: Its antigen remains unidentified.

This CDR3 spans 15 amino acids. Trimming stripped 4 bases from V and 0 bases from J, with 15 bases between. Germline lookup yields CDR1 DFQATT and CDR2 SNEGSKA (reference sequence). The rearrangement uses TRBV20-1 and TRBJ1-2, with D perhaps TRBD1 (6 bases). Input material: PBMCs or a T cell subset sorted from them (not recorded which). This clonotype originated in a man between 18 and 29 years old who had mild COVID-19 (a few samples of this study predate the infection). Cell type and time point are not known. DNA for the CDR3: TGCAGTGCTAAGGGGTCAGGGGAGCCTAACTATGGCTACACCTTC. Its translation is CSAKGSGEPNYGYTF.